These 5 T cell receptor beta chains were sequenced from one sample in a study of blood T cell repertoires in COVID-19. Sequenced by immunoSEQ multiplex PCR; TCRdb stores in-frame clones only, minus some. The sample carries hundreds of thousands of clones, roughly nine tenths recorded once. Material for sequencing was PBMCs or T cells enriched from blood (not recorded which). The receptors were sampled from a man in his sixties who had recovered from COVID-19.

CDR3 nucleotides: TGTGCCAGTTGCCGGACAGGGACGAATTCACCCCTCCACTTT. This encodes CASCRTGTNSPLHF. The chain employs TRBV19 and TRBJ1-6, with TRBD1 matching over 8 bases. This CDR3 spans 14 amino acids. The J segment lost 7 bases and the V segment lost 8 bases, leaving 7 bases of the junction unmatched. Germline CDR1 and CDR2: LNHDA and SQIVND (reference sequence). Full variable domain (missing parts from reference TRBV19 and TRBJ1-6): DGGITQSPKYLFRKEGQNVTLSCEQNLNHDAMYWYRQDPGQGLRLIYYSQIVNDFQKGDIAEGYSVSREKKESFPLTVTSAQKNPTAFYLCASCRTGTNSPLHFGNGTRLTVT.

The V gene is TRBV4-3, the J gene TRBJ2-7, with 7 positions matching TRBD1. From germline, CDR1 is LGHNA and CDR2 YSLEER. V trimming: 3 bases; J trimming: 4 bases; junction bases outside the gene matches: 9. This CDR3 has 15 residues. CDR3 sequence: CASSQAGTAFYEQYF. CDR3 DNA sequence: TGCGCCAGCAGCCAGGCCGGGACAGCCTTTTACGAGCAGTACTTC.

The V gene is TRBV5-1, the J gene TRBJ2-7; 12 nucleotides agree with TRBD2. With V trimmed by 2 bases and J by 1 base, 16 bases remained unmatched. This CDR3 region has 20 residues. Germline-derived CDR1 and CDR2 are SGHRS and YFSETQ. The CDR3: CASSFGGTGLAGLRSYEQYF. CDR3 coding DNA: TGCGCCAGCAGCTTTGGGGGGACTGGACTAGCGGGATTGAGATCCTACGAGCAGTACTTC.

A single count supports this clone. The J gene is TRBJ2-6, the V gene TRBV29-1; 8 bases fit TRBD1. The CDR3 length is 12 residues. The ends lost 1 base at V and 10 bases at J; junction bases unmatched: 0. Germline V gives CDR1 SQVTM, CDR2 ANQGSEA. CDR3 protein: CSVEGQGNVLTF. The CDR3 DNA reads TGCAGCGTTGAAGGACAGGGGAACGTCCTGACTTTC.

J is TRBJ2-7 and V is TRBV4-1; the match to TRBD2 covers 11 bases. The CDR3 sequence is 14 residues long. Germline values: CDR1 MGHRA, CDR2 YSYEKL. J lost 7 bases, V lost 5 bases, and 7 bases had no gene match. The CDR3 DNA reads TGCGCCAGCAGCGAACTAGCGGGAGCTGGGGAGCAGTACTTC. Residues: CASSELAGAGEQYF.